Listed below are T cell receptor beta chains from one sample, sequenced in a study of blood T cell repertoires in COVID-19. Using immunoSEQ multiplex PCR, the repertoire was profiled, and TCRdb retains in-frame clones only, with some absent. The sample has 400,000 or so clones, approximately 87% seen once; the top ten hold around 2%. The sequencing input was PBMCs or T cells enriched from blood (not recorded which). These receptors originate from a middle-aged man in a cohort exposed to, infected with or recovered from COVID-19 (not recorded which). Both conserved end residues are part of each CDR3. The D gene is left open where the match is weak. Expanded clones are given a class, and other clones once, few, many or no size at all.

d_gene	v_gene	abundance	j_gene	CDR3aa	CDR3nt
TRBD2	TRBV28	.	TRBJ2-1	CASSSTSGAYNEQFF	TGTGCCAGCAGTTCGACTAGCGGAGCCTACAATGAGCAGTTCTTC
TRBD2	TRBV11-1	.	TRBJ2-3	CASSSTSATDTQYF	TGTGCCAGCAGCTCGACTAGCGCAACAGATACGCAGTATTTT
TRBD2	TRBV30	.	TRBJ2-1	CAWSGGLAYNEQFF	TGTGCCTGGAGTGGGGGACTAGCCTACAATGAGCAGTTCTTC
.	TRBV3-1/TRBV3-2	.	TRBJ2-7	CASSQVSYEQYF	TGTGCCAGCAGCCAAGTGTCGTACGAGCAGTACTTC
TRBD2	TRBV7-2	.	TRBJ2-7	CASSRLAGALYEQYF	TGTGCCAGCAGCCGTTTGGCGGGAGCCCTCTACGAGCAGTACTTC
TRBD1	TRBV19	.	TRBJ2-1	CASSAGTGKLAEQFF	TGTGCCAGTAGCGCCGGGACAGGGAAGTTGGCTGAGCAGTTCTTC
.	TRBV27	.	TRBJ1-6	CASSPRDNSYNSPLHF	TGTGCCAGCAGTCCCCGTGACAACTCCTATAATTCACCCCTCCACTTT
.	TRBV5-1	.	TRBJ2-2	CASSSLDSKNTGELFF	TGCGCCAGCAGCTCTTTGGACTCGAAGAACACCGGGGAGCTGTTTTTT
.	TRBV27	.	TRBJ1-5	CASSFTVNQPQHF	TGTGCCAGCAGTTTCACGGTAAATCAGCCCCAGCATTTT
.	TRBV15	once	TRBJ1-2	CATIPFRVKDPYGYTF	TGTGCCACCATCCCATTCAGGGTGAAGGACCCCTATGGCTACACCTTC
.	TRBV4-1	.	TRBJ2-7	CASSPREYGYEQYF	TGCGCCAGCAGCCCCCGGGAGTACGGCTACGAGCAGTACTTC
TRBD1	TRBV5-8	.	TRBJ2-7	CASSPAGTGYGNEQYF	TGTGCCAGCAGCCCAGCCGGGACAGGTTACGGTAACGAGCAGTACTTC
TRBD2	TRBV5-1	once	TRBJ2-3	CASTEVAGGTDTQYF	TGCGCCAGCACCGAAGTAGCGGGGGGCACAGATACGCAGTATTTT
TRBD2	TRBV10-1	.	TRBJ2-1	CASSAGLAGNNEQFF	TGCGCCAGCAGTGCGGGACTAGCGGGAAACAATGAGCAGTTCTTC
.	TRBV2	.	TRBJ2-7	CASTWDNYEQYF	TGTGCCAGCACTTGGGACAACTACGAGCAGTACTTC
.	TRBV5-1	.	TRBJ1-1	CASSPTGNTEAFF	TGCGCCAGCAGCCCGACTGGGAACACTGAAGCTTTCTTT
TRBD1	TRBV5-1	.	TRBJ1-6	CASSQTGWNSPLHF	TGCGCCAGCAGCCAGACAGGGTGGAATTCACCCCTCCACTTT
.	TRBV5-4	once	TRBJ1-1	CASSLDSPFGEAFF	TGTGCCAGCAGCCTGGACAGCCCCTTTGGTGAAGCTTTCTTT
TRBD1	TRBV5-6	.	TRBJ1-1	CASNRQGVNTEAFF	TGTGCCAGCAACCGACAGGGGGTGAACACTGAAGCTTTCTTT
.	TRBV27	.	TRBJ1-5	CASSRGGQPQHF	TGTGCCAGCAGTAGGGGCGGTCAGCCCCAGCATTTT
TRBD1	TRBV27	.	TRBJ2-1	CASSLFGTGIDEQFF	TGTGCCAGCAGTTTATTTGGGACAGGGATCGATGAGCAGTTCTTC
TRBD1	TRBV11-3	.	TRBJ1-1	CASSRTGGTEAFF	TGTGCCAGCAGCCGTACAGGGGGGACTGAAGCTTTCTTT
.	TRBV5-1	.	TRBJ2-7	CASSFDDSSSYEQYF	TGCGCCAGCAGCTTCGACGACTCAAGCTCCTACGAGCAGTACTTC
.	TRBV30	.	TRBJ2-7	CAWSVGGEGTYEQYF	TGTGCCTGGAGTGTAGGGGGGGAAGGAACCTACGAGCAGTACTTC
.	TRBV19	.	TRBJ1-4	CASSATGTRSNEKLFF	TGTGCCAGTAGTGCCACAGGGACCCGCAGTAATGAAAAACTGTTTTTT
.	TRBV5-1	.	TRBJ1-5	CASSFSGRNQPQHF	TGCGCCAGCAGCTTCTCAGGGCGAAATCAGCCCCAGCATTTT
TRBD1	TRBV5-1	.	TRBJ2-2	CASSWGQGHTGELFF	TGCGCCAGCAGCTGGGGACAGGGTCACACCGGGGAGCTGTTTTTT
TRBD2	TRBV25-1	.	TRBJ2-1	CASSDASGRKYNEQFF	TGTGCCAGCAGTGATGCTAGCGGGAGGAAGTACAATGAGCAGTTCTTC
TRBD1	TRBV6-2/TRBV6-3	.	TRBJ1-4	CASSYRITGRGLGKLFF	TGTGCCAGCAGTTACCGAATAACGGGCAGGGGGCTCGGGAAACTGTTTTTT
.	TRBV11-2	.	TRBJ1-4	CASSLIGATNEKLFF	TGTGCCAGCAGCTTAATCGGAGCAACTAATGAAAAACTGTTTTTT
TRBD2	TRBV2	.	TRBJ2-3	CASSGGIAGPDTQYF	TGTGCCAGCAGTGGTGGAATAGCGGGACCAGATACGCAGTATTTT
TRBD1	TRBV27	.	TRBJ2-6	CASSPSRQGATGANVLTF	TGTGCCAGCTCCCCTTCCAGACAGGGGGCAACTGGGGCCAACGTCCTGACTTTC
.	TRBV19	.	TRBJ2-5	CASSIDSQETQYF	TGTGCCAGTAGTATAGACAGCCAAGAGACCCAGTACTTC
TRBD2	TRBV7-9	.	TRBJ2-3	CASSLRLAYTDTQYF	TGTGCCAGCAGCCTCAGACTAGCCTACACAGATACGCAGTATTTT
.	TRBV6-5	.	TRBJ1-3	CASSYSGLNSGNTIYF	TGTGCCAGCAGTTACTCCGGACTTAACTCTGGAAACACCATATATTTT
.	TRBV9	few	TRBJ1-3	CASSVDQATGNTIYF	TGTGCCAGCAGCGTAGATCAGGCCACTGGAAACACCATATATTTT
TRBD2	TRBV3-1/TRBV3-2	.	TRBJ2-1	CASSPKPGLAGAHEQFF	TGTGCCAGCAGCCCCAAGCCTGGACTAGCGGGAGCCCATGAGCAGTTCTTC